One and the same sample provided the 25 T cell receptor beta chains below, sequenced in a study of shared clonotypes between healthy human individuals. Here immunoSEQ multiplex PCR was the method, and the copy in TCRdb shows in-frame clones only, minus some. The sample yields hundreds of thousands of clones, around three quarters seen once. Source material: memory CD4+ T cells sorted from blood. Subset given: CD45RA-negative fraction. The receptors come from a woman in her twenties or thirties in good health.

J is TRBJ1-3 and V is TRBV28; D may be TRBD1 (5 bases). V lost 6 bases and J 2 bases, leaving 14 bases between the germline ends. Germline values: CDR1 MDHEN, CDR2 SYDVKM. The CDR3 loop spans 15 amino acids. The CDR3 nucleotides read TGTGCCAGCAGCTCCATCGGACAAACTGGAAACACCATATATTTT. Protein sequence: CASSSIGQTGNTIYF.

The CDR3 here is CASSFQGSREQFF. The CDR3 DNA is TGTGCCAGCAGTTTCCAGGGGTCTCGGGAGCAGTTCTTC. The chain has TRBV28 and TRBJ2-1, with D tentatively TRBD1 (6 bases). The CDR3 covers 13 residues. Germline V gene data show CDR1 as MDHEN and CDR2 as SYDVKM. The V gene lost 3 bases and the J gene lost 10 bases, with 13 bases spanning the gap.

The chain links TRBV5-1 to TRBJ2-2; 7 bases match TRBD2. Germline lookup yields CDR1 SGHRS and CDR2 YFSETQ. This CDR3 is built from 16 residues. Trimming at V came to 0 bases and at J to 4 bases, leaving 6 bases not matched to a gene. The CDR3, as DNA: TGCGCCAGCAGCTTGGATCTGGGAGGGAGCACCGGGGAGCTGTTTTTT. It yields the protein CASSLDLGGSTGELFF.

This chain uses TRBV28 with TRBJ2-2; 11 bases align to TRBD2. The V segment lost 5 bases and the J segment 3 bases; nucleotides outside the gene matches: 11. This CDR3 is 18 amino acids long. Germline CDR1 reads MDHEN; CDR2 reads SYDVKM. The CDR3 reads CASSPWTSGLKYTGELFF. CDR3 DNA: TGTGCCAGCAGTCCATGGACTAGCGGGCTAAAATACACCGGGGAGCTGTTTTTT.

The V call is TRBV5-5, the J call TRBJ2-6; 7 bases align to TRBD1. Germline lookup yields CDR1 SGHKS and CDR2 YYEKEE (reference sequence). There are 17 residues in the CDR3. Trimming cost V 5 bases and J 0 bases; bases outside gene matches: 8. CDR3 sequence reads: CASSRQGVDSGANVLTF. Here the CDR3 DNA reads TGTGCCAGCAGTAGACAGGGAGTCGACTCTGGGGCCAACGTCCTGACTTTC.

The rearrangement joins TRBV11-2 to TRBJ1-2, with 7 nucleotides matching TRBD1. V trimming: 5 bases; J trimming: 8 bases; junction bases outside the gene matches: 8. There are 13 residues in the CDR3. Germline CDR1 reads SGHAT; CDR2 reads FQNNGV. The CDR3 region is CASSITGVEGYTF. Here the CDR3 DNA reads TGTGCCAGCAGCATAACAGGGGTTGAGGGCTACACCTTC.

CDR3: CASSSPLPRDRVRETQYF. Here the CDR3 DNA reads TGTGCCAGCAGTTCCCCCCTCCCCCGGGACAGGGTCCGGGAGACCCAGTACTTC. This rearrangement joins TRBV28 to TRBJ2-5; 9 positions match TRBD1. Germline V gene data show CDR1 as MDHEN and CDR2 as SYDVKM. V lost 4 bases, J lost 5 bases, and 17 bases stayed unmatched. This CDR3 has 18 residues.

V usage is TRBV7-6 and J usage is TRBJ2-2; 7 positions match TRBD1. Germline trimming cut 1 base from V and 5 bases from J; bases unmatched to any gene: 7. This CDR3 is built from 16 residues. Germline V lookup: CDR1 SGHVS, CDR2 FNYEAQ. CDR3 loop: CASSLVGTVTTGELFF. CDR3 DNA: TGTGCCAGCAGCTTAGTCGGGACAGTTACGACCGGGGAGCTGTTTTTT. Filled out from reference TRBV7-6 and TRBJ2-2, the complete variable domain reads GAGVSQSPRYKVTKRGQDVALRCDPISGHVSLYWYRQALGQGPEFLTYFNYEAQQDKSGLPNDRFSAERPEGSISTLTIQRTEQRDSAMYRCASSLVGTVTTGELFFGEGSRLTVL.

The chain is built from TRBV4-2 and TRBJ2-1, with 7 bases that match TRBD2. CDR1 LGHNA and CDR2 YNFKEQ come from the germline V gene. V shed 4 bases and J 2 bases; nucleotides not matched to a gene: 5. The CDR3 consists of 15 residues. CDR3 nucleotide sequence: TGTGCCAGCAGCCTCCGGCTAGCGGCCTACAATGAGCAGTTCTTC. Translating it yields CASSLRLAAYNEQFF.

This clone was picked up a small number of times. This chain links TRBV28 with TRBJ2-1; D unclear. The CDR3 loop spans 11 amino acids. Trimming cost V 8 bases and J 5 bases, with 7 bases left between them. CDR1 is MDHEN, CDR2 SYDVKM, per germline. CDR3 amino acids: CASRRNNEQFF. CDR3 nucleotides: TGTGCCAGCCGCCGAAACAATGAGCAGTTCTTC.

The CDR3 here is CASRTAESTDTQYF. The CDR3 DNA follows: TGTGCCAGTAGAACAGCGGAGAGCACAGATACGCAGTATTTT. The gene calls are TRBV19 and TRBJ2-3; TRBD2 is a possible D gene (5 bases). Trimming removed 6 bases from V and 0 bases from J, with 10 bases in between. The germline CDR1 and CDR2 sequences are LNHDA and SQIVND (reference sequence). This CDR3 has 14 residues.

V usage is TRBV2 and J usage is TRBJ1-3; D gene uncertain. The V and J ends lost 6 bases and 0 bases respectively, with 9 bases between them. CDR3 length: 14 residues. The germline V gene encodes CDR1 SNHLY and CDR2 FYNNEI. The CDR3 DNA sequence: TGTGCCAGCAGAAAGGACTTCTCTGGAAACACCATATATTTT. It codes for CASRKDFSGNTIYF. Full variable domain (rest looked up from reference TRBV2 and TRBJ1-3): EPEVTQTPSHQVTQMGQEVILRCVPISNHLYFYWYRQILGQKVEFLVSFYNNEISEKSEIFDDQFSVERPDGSNFTLKIRSTKLEDSAMYFCASRKDFSGNTIYFGEGSWLTVV.

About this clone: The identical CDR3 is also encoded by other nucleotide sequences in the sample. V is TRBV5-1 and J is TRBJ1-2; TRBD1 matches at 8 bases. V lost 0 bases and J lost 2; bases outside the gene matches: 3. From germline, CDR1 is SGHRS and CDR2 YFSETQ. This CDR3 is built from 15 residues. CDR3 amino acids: CASSLGTGINYGYTF. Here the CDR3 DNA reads TGCGCCAGCAGCTTGGGGACAGGGATAAACTATGGCTACACCTTC.

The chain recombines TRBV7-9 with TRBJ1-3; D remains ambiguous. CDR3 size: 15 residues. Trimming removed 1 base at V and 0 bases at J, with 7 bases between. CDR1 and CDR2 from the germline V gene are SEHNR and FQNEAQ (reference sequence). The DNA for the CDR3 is TGTGCCAGCAGCTTAGAAGAGAGCTCTGGAAACACCATATATTTT. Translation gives CASSLEESSGNTIYF.

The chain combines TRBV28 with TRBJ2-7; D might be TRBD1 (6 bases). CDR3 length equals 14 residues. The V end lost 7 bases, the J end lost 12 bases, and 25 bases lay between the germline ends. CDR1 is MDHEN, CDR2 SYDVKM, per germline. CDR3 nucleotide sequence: TGTGCCAGCAAAACCGGGACAACGGTGGGTAGGCCGTACTTC. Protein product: CASKTGTTVGRPYF. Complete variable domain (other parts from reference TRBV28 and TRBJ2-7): DVKVTQSSRYLVKRTGEKVFLECVQDMDHENMFWYRQDPGLGLRLIYFSYDVKMKEKGDIPEGYSVSREKKERFSLILESASTNQTSMYLCASKTGTTVGRPYFGPGTRLTVT.

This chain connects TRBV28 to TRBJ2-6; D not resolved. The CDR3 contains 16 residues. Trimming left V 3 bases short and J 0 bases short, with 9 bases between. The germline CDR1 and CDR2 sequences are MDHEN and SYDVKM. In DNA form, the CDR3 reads TGTGCCAGCAGTTTGAGTGGGGTCTCTGGGGCCAACGTCCTGACTTTC. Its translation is CASSLSGVSGANVLTF.

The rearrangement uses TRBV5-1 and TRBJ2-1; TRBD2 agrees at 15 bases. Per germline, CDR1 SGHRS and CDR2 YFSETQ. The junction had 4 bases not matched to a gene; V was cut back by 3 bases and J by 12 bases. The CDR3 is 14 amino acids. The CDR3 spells CASSWGLAGGLQFF. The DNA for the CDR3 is TGCGCCAGCAGCTGGGGACTAGCGGGAGGTCTGCAGTTCTTC. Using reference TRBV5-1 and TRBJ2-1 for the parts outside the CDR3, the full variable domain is KAGVTQTPRYLIKTRGQQVTLSCSPISGHRSVSWYQQTPGQGLQFLFEYFSETQRNKGNFPGRFSGRQFSNSRSEMNVSTLELGDSALYLCASSWGLAGGLQFFGPGTRLTVL.

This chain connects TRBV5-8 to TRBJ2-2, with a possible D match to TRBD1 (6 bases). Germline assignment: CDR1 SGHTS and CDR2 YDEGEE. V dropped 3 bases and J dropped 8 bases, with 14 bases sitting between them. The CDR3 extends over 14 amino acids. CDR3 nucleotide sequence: TGTGCCAGCAGCTGGGGACATACGACTGGGGAGCTGTTTTTT. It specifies CASSWGHTTGELFF.

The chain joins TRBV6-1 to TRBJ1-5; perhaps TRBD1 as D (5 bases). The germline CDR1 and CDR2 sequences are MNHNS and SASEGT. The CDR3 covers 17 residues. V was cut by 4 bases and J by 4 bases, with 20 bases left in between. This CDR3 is CASSGRLGTVANQPQHF. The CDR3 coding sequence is TGTGCCAGCAGTGGACGGTTAGGGACGGTAGCAAATCAGCCCCAGCATTTT.

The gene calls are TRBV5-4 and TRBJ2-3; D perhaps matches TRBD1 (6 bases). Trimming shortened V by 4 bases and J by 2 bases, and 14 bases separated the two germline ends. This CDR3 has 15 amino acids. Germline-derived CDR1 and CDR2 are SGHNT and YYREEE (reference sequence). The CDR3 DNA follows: TGTGCCAGCAGCCTACGGAACAGGGTCACAGATACGCAGTATTTT. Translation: CASSLRNRVTDTQYF.

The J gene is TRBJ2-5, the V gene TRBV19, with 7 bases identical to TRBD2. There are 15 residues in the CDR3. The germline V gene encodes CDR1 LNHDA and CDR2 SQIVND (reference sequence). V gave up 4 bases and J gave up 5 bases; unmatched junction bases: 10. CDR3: CASSTSSSGKETQYF. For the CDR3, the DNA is TGTGCCAGTAGTACCAGTTCGAGCGGGAAGGAGACCCAGTACTTC.

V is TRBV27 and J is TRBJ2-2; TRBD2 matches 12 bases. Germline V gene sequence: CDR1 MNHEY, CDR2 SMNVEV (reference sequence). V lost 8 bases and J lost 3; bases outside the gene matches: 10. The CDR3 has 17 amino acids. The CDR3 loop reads CASAATSGSLYTGELFF. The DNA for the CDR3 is TGTGCCAGCGCCGCGACTAGCGGGAGTCTGTACACCGGGGAGCTGTTTTTT.

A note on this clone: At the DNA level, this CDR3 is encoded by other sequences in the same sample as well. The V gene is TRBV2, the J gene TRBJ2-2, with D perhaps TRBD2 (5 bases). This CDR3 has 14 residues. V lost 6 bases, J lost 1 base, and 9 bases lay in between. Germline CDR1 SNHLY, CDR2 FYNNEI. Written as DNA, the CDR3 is TGTGCCAGCAGGTGGACTCAGAACACCGGGGAGCTGTTTTTT. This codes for CASRWTQNTGELFF.

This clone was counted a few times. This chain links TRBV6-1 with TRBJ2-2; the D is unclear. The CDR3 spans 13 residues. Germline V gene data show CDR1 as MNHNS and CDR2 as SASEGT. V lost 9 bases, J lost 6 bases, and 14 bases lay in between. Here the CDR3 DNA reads TGTGCCAGTAAGGACGTATTAGCCGGGGAGCTGTTTTTT. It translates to CASKDVLAGELFF.

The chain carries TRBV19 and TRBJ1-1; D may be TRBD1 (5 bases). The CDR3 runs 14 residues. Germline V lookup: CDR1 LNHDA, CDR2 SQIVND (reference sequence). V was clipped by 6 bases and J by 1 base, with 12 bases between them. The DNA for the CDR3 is TGTGCCAGTAGGCTCCGCGGGGGGAACACTGAAGCTTTCTTT. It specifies CASRLRGGNTEAFF. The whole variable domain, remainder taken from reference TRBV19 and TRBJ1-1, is DGGITQSPKYLFRKEGQNVTLSCEQNLNHDAMYWYRQDPGQGLRLIYYSQIVNDFQKGDIAEGYSVSREKKESFPLTVTSAQKNPTAFYLCASRLRGGNTEAFFGQGTRLTVV.